The 28 T cell receptor beta chains presented below share a single source sample, sequenced in a study of cytomegalovirus exposure and HLA in healthy donors (dated by TCRdb to the late 2010s). Libraries were built with the immunoSEQ multiplex PCR assay. The multiplex PCR relied on a mix of 60 forward primers for TCR Vbeta segments and 13 reverse primers for TCR Jbeta segments. TCRdb took over this immuneACCESS table, retaining in-frame rearrangements with V and J assigned. Such tables are incomplete; in checked studies, under half of the missing clones stem from an unresolved V gene, and the remainder is unexplained. For this sample the table gives approximately 170,000 clones, of which 70% to 75% were detected only once. 2.5% to 4% of the sample is in the top ten clones. Material for sequencing was PBMCs. All receptors derive from a woman in her twenties or thirties in good health and CMV-seropositive.

The chain has TRBV6-1 and TRBJ1-2; the match to TRBD1 covers 9 bases. The ends lost 3 bases at V and 4 bases at J; junction bases unmatched: 6. The CDR3 is made up of 15 amino acids. Germline V CDR1 and CDR2: MNHNS, SASEGT. This chain's CDR3 is CASSDEGQGFYGYTF. CDR3 coding DNA: TGTGCCAGCAGTGACGAGGGACAGGGATTCTATGGCTACACCTTC.

V usage is TRBV6-5 and J usage is TRBJ1-2; D is ambiguous. The CDR3 has 12 amino acids. The V end was cut by 0 bases, the J end by 8 bases, with 7 bases between. The V gene's germline CDR1 is MNHEY and CDR2 SVGAGI. This CDR3 is CASSYSTGGYTF. The CDR3 DNA is TGTGCCAGCAGTTACTCGACTGGGGGCTACACCTTC.

The chain has TRBV27 and TRBJ2-3, with D tentatively TRBD2 (6 bases). This CDR3 contains 14 residues. Germline loops: CDR1 MNHEY, CDR2 SMNVEV (reference sequence). Trimming stripped 8 bases from V and 5 bases from J, with 17 bases between. The CDR3 DNA reads TGTGCCAGCGGTGGCAGGCGGGGAGGAGATACGCAGTATTTT. The encoded protein is CASGGRRGGDTQYF.

The rearrangement joins TRBV28 to TRBJ2-1; 10 bases match TRBD1. J lost 9 bases, V lost 5 bases, and 16 bases had no gene match. The CDR3 has 17 amino acids. Germline lookup yields CDR1 MDHEN and CDR2 SYDVKM. In DNA form, the CDR3 reads TGTGCCAGCAGTCCATGGGGACAGGGGAGATCAACGGGTGAGCAGTTCTTC. It translates to CASSPWGQGRSTGEQFF. Combining the CDR3 with reference TRBV28 and TRBJ2-1 gives the whole variable domain DVKVTQSSRYLVKRTGEKVFLECVQDMDHENMFWYRQDPGLGLRLIYFSYDVKMKEKGDIPEGYSVSREKKERFSLILESASTNQTSMYLCASSPWGQGRSTGEQFFGPGTRLTVL.

The chain carries TRBV28 and TRBJ2-1, with 11 bases matching TRBD2. The ends lost 3 bases at V and 4 bases at J; junction bases unmatched: 2. Germline CDR1 and CDR2: MDHEN and SYDVKM. This CDR3 has 15 amino acids. The CDR3 sequence: CASSFLAGGYNEQFF. In DNA form, the CDR3 reads TGTGCCAGCAGTTTCTTAGCGGGAGGGTACAATGAGCAGTTCTTC.

The CDR3 sequence: CASSSRTSTAGANVLTF. CDR3 nucleotide sequence: TGTGCCAGCAGCTCGAGGACTAGCACGGCGGGGGCCAACGTCCTGACTTTC. The chain carries TRBV7-8 and TRBJ2-6, with TRBD2 identical over 8 bases. This CDR3 is built from 17 residues. Germline V gene lookup returns CDR1 SGHVS and CDR2 FQNEAQ. J gave up 4 bases and V 4 bases, and 9 bases lay outside the gene matches.

The rearrangement joins TRBV10-1 to TRBJ2-1; D is possibly TRBD2 (6 bases). The CDR3 is 15 residues long. V was clipped by 4 bases and J by 3 bases, with 13 bases between them. CDR1 is WNHNN and CDR2 is SYGVQD in the germline V gene (reference sequence). The CDR3 DNA is TGCGCCAGCAGTGCCCGGGGGAACCTCTACAATGAGCAGTTCTTC. Translation gives CASSARGNLYNEQFF.

In its sample, this clone was seen once. This rearrangement joins TRBV28 to TRBJ2-3, with 8 positions matching TRBD1. The CDR3 runs 15 residues. V lost 4 bases, J lost 3 bases, and 6 bases stayed unmatched. The germline V gene encodes CDR1 MDHEN and CDR2 SYDVKM. This chain's CDR3 is CASSSGDRRTDTQYF. Written as DNA, the CDR3 is TGTGCCAGCAGTTCCGGGGACAGGAGAACAGATACGCAGTATTTT.

V usage is TRBV6-5 and J usage is TRBJ1-6; D is unclear. CDR1 is MNHEY, CDR2 SVGAGI, per germline. The V end was cut by 2 bases, the J end by 6 bases, with 14 bases between. CDR3 size: 16 residues. CDR3 protein: CASSYPTGSGNSPLHF. The DNA of the CDR3 is TGTGCCAGCAGTTACCCCACCGGGTCGGGTAATTCACCCCTCCACTTT.

The V call is TRBV19, the J call TRBJ2-1; 13 bases fit TRBD2. Looked up from germline, CDR1 is LNHDA and CDR2 is SQIVND (reference sequence). Losses at the gene ends were 1 base for V and 7 bases for J; bases not matched to a gene: 4. The CDR3 is 16 residues long. This CDR3 is CASSIVILAGGNEQFF. DNA of the CDR3: TGTGCCAGTAGTATAGTGATACTAGCGGGAGGGAATGAGCAGTTCTTC.

This clone was counted once. V and J are TRBV19 and TRBJ1-2, with 8 bases matching TRBD1. The V gene's germline CDR1 is LNHDA and CDR2 SQIVND (reference sequence). After removal of 7 bases from V and 4 bases from J, the junction contained 5 bases not matched to a gene. The CDR3 covers 13 residues. The DNA of the CDR3 is TGTGCCAGTACCCTCCAGGGGGCCTATGGCTACACCTTC. Its translation is CASTLQGAYGYTF.

The J gene is TRBJ2-1, the V gene TRBV19, with D unclear. V was pared by 6 bases and J by 6 bases, with 6 bases between. CDR1 LNHDA and CDR2 SQIVND come from the germline V gene (reference sequence). The CDR3 covers 11 residues. The CDR3 reads CASSRSNEQFF. Written as DNA, the CDR3 is TGTGCCAGTAGCCGGAGCAATGAGCAGTTCTTC.

The rearrangement joins TRBV6-1 to TRBJ2-3, with D possibly TRBD2 on 7 matching bases. Trimming left V 4 bases short and J 0 bases short, with 17 bases between. The CDR3 length is 17 residues. Germline V gives CDR1 MNHNS, CDR2 SASEGT. DNA for the CDR3: TGTGCCAGCAGTGCCCAGGGGAGGGGGTCTAGCACAGATACGCAGTATTTT. Protein product: CASSAQGRGSSTDTQYF.

The chain combines TRBV28 with TRBJ2-1; D is uncertain. CDR3 length equals 11 residues. V gave up 5 bases and J gave up 5 bases, with 4 bases separating them. Germline V gene data show CDR1 as MDHEN and CDR2 as SYDVKM. CDR3 sequence (DNA): TGTGCCAGCAGTCAGAACAATGAGCAGTTCTTC. It encodes CASSQNNEQFF.

The CDR3 protein is CASSDKGANYGYTF. CDR3 sequence (DNA): TGTGCCAGCAGCGACAAGGGGGCTAACTATGGCTACACCTTC. The chain recombines TRBV2 with TRBJ1-2, with TRBD1 as a possible D gene (6 bases). Germline lookup yields CDR1 SNHLY and CDR2 FYNNEI. V was clipped by 6 bases and J by 0 bases, with 11 bases between them. The CDR3 runs to 14 residues.

In regard to this clone: Other DNA sequences in this specimen translate into the identical CDR3. The chain links TRBV9 to TRBJ1-1; 8 bases agree with TRBD1. V shed 3 bases and J 4 bases; nucleotides not matched to a gene: 11. The CDR3 runs 16 residues. Germline CDR1 reads SGDLS; CDR2 reads YYNGEE. The CDR3, as DNA: TGTGCCAGCAGCGCAACGGACAGGGAGAAGGGCACTGAAGCTTTCTTT. This gives the protein CASSATDREKGTEAFF. The whole variable domain, remainder taken from reference TRBV9 and TRBJ1-1, is DSGVTQTPKHLITATGQRVTLRCSPRSGDLSVYWYQQSLDQGLQFLIQYYNGEERAKGNILERFSAQQFPDLHSELNLSSLELGDSALYFCASSATDREKGTEAFFGQGTRLTVV.

The chain links TRBV28 to TRBJ2-7; 11 nucleotides match TRBD2. The J call is uncertain, as TRBJ2-1 better fits the DNA end. This CDR3 is 15 amino acids long. Per germline, CDR1 MDHEN and CDR2 SYDVKM. CDR3 DNA: TGTGCCAGCAGGGTTAGCGGGAGGGCCTACAATGAGCAGTTCTTC. Protein: CASRVSGRAYNEQFF.

This clone was picked up one time. This sample includes further DNA sequences coding for the same CDR3. J is TRBJ1-2 and V is TRBV4-2; TRBD1 might be the D (5 bases). Per germline, CDR1 LGHNA and CDR2 YNFKEQ. The CDR3 sequence is 16 residues long. Trimming pared 6 bases from V and 8 bases from J, leaving 25 bases between. DNA for the CDR3: TGTGCCAGCAGTTCACAGGTAACTACGGAAGGCTACGGCTACACCTTC. Translating it yields CASSSQVTTEGYGYTF.

V usage is TRBV4-1 and J usage is TRBJ2-7, with 8 bases matching TRBD1. The CDR3 has 14 residues. Germline lookup yields CDR1 MGHRA and CDR2 YSYEKL. J lost 4 bases, V lost 3 bases, and 5 bases had no gene match. The CDR3 bases are TGCGCCAGCAGCCACGGGACAGGCCCATACGAGCAGTACTTC. Its protein is CASSHGTGPYEQYF.

The rearrangement links TRBV16 to TRBJ2-7; tentatively, D is TRBD1 (6 bases). This CDR3 region has 15 residues. Germline loops: CDR1 KGHSY, CDR2 FQNENV. The germline V and J ends were trimmed by 2 bases and 4 bases, with 15 bases remaining between them. CDR3 amino acids: CASSQSRHRVYEQYF. In DNA form, the CDR3 reads TGTGCCAGCAGCCAAAGTAGACACAGGGTGTACGAGCAGTACTTC.

This chain links TRBV7-2 with TRBJ2-1; 12 positions agree with TRBD2. This CDR3 contains 17 residues. The ends lost 5 bases at V and 1 base at J; junction bases unmatched: 6. Per germline, CDR1 SGHTA and CDR2 FQGNSA. The CDR3 loop is CASSTRTSGTSYNEQFF. The CDR3 DNA reads as TGTGCCAGCAGCACCCGGACTAGCGGGACGTCCTACAATGAGCAGTTCTTC.

The CDR3 sequence is CASSLVNRAGNTIYF. The CDR3 DNA sequence: TGTGCCAGCAGTTTAGTCAACAGGGCTGGAAACACCATATATTTT. The genes are TRBV28 and TRBJ1-3; TRBD1 is a possible D gene (6 bases). Germline V gives CDR1 MDHEN, CDR2 SYDVKM. CDR3 size: 15 residues. V gave up 2 bases and J gave up 2 bases, with 10 bases separating them.

The V and J genes are TRBV7-2 and TRBJ2-1; 9 bases are shared with TRBD1. The CDR3 totals 17 residues. CDR1 is SGHTA, CDR2 FQGNSA, per germline. The V and J ends lost 4 bases and 9 bases, in that order; junction bases with no gene match: 16. CDR3 sequence reads: CASSSSVRDRVSVEQFF. CDR3 DNA: TGTGCCAGCAGCTCCTCAGTCCGGGACAGGGTATCGGTTGAGCAGTTCTTC.

This sequence joins TRBV4-1 and TRBJ2-7; 12 bases align to TRBD1. Per the germline V gene, CDR1 is MGHRA and CDR2 is YSYEKL. This CDR3 is built from 16 residues. With 1 base clipped from V and 9 bases from J, the junction kept 10 bases outside the gene matches. CDR3 residues: CASSQVGDRGRSGQYF. The CDR3, as DNA: TGCGCCAGCAGCCAAGTCGGGGACAGGGGGCGCAGCGGGCAGTACTTC.

The chain uses TRBV2 and TRBJ2-5; 10 positions match TRBD2. The CDR3 extends over 15 amino acids. CDR1 SNHLY and CDR2 FYNNEI come from the germline V gene. Unmatched junction bases numbered 8, after V lost 5 bases and J lost 5 bases. As DNA, the CDR3 is TGTGCCAGCAGTATTTCTAGCGGGAGCGGGGAGACCCAGTACTTC. Translated, it gives CASSISSGSGETQYF.

The rearrangement joins TRBV6-1 to TRBJ1-5; 9 nucleotides match TRBD1. Trimming cost V 6 bases and J 3 bases; bases outside gene matches: 6. CDR1 and CDR2 (germline): MNHNS, SASEGT. The CDR3 is 15 amino acids. Here the CDR3 DNA reads TGTGCCAGCAGCCCCGGACAGGGGACCAATCAGCCCCAGCATTTT. It codes for CASSPGQGTNQPQHF.

The V and J genes are TRBV5-1 and TRBJ2-3, with a weak D call TRBD2 (5 bases). Germline V gives CDR1 SGHRS, CDR2 YFSETQ. The CDR3 consists of 15 residues. V shed 0 bases and J shed 4 bases, with 12 bases lying between them. DNA of the CDR3: TGCGCCAGCAGCTTGGAGAGGGTAGTCCCAGATACGCAGTATTTT. Protein sequence: CASSLERVVPDTQYF. Full variable domain (remainder filled in from reference TRBV5-1 and TRBJ2-3): KAGVTQTPRYLIKTRGQQVTLSCSPISGHRSVSWYQQTPGQGLQFLFEYFSETQRNKGNFPGRFSGRQFSNSRSEMNVSTLELGDSALYLCASSLERVVPDTQYFGPGTRLTVL.

This clone was counted once. The germline gene is not matched at one end of the junction; a read error may be the cause. The chain employs TRBV7-9 and TRBJ2-7; 7 bases match TRBD1. Germline-derived CDR1 and CDR2 are SEHNR and FQNEAQ (reference sequence). This CDR3 is built from 15 residues. In nucleotides, the CDR3 is TGTTCCAGCAGCTTATTAACAGGGGAATCCTACGAGCAGTACTTC. Translated, it gives CSSSLLTGESYEQYF.